These T cell receptor beta chains were read from a single sample in a study of graft-versus-host responses after intestinal transplantation. The data were produced by immunoSEQ multiplex PCR, yet TCRdb's version contains in-frame clones alone and is incomplete. The profile shows about 25,000 clones, 93% of them singletons. This material consisted of PBMCs, taken 18 days after transplant. Receptors were obtained from a human patient who received an intestinal transplant, so some T cells may come from the graft donor. Each CDR3 is given with its conserved first and last residue. D genes are given only for firm matches. Rows give clone size only sometimes, using once, few, many, or a class for an expanded clone.

size	V	J	D	DNA	CDR3
few	TRBV21-1	TRBJ1-6	-	TGTGCCAGCAGCAAAAGCCCACACCGGAATTCACCCCTCCACTTT	CASSKSPHRNSPLHF
-	TRBV19	TRBJ1-2	-	TGTGCCAGTAGTATGGCCCAAGTGGAGGGCTACTATGGCTACACCTTC	CASSMAQVEGYYGYTF
-	TRBV6-4	TRBJ2-3	TRBD2	TGTGCCAGCAGTGACGAACTAGCGGGGGGTAGTACGCAGTATTTT	CASSDELAGGSTQYF
-	TRBV5-1	TRBJ1-2	TRBD1	TGCGCCAGCAGCCCGAGCCTATGGGACAGGAAGAGCGATGGCTACACCTTC	CASSPSLWDRKSDGYTF
-	TRBV5-4	TRBJ2-3	TRBD2	TGTGCCAGCAGCCCAAGACTAGCGGGGGATACGCAGTATTTT	CASSPRLAGDTQYF
-	TRBV30	TRBJ2-3	-	TGTGCCTGGAGTACGTGGGGGGGCACAGATACGCAGTATTTT	CAWSTWGGTDTQYF
-	TRBV6-5	TRBJ1-1	TRBD1	TGTGCCAGCAGGTCACAGGGGGGCACTGAAGCTTTCTTT	CASRSQGGTEAFF
-	TRBV30	TRBJ2-2	-	TGTGCCTGGAGTCTCGGCGCCGGGGAGCTGTTTTTT	CAWSLGAGELFF
-	TRBV28	TRBJ1-2	TRBD1	TGTGCCAGCAGTTTCCGAGGACAGGGGGGCTACACCTTC	CASSFRGQGGYTF
-	TRBV15	TRBJ1-5	-	TGTGCCACCAGCGTGAAGGGGGTAAATCAGCCCCAGCATTTT	CATSVKGVNQPQHF
-	TRBV2	TRBJ2-3	TRBD2	TGTGCCAGCAATAGCGGGGGGGCCGTTTTAGATACGCAGTATTTT	CASNSGGAVLDTQYF